This record concerns one T cell receptor beta chain sequence. Its specificity is not known. The PCR employed 60 Vbeta primers together with 13 Jbeta primers. TCRdb's copy holds only in-frame clones and misses some; the assay was immunoSEQ multiplex PCR. Of under 200,000 clones listed, approximately 73% are singletons. This specimen belongs to a study of cytomegalovirus exposure and HLA in healthy donors. The donors gave bone marrow, and they were healthy. Whole-study results and caveats: Later work found that TCR association rates differed between HLA loci; DRB1 had the most and HLA-C the fewest. According to an earlier analysis, most TCR beta V segments yielded productive rearrangements about 87% or about 30% of the time. Later on, a genetic analysis was performed. It linked a missense variant in DCLRE1C with V- and J-gene trimming of TCR beta.

Material: PBMCs. The receptor was isolated from a young woman in good health and CMV-seropositive.

The chain's CDR3 is CASSLASGQGMGGNTIYF. The CDR3 nucleotides read TGCGCCAGCAGCTTGGCCTCCGGACAGGGGATGGGAGGAAACACCATATATTTT. V gene TRBV5-1 combines with J gene TRBJ1-3, with 9 bases matching TRBD1. Trimming took 0 bases from V and 4 from J; bases not matched to a gene: 11. This CDR3 spans 18 amino acids. Germline loops: CDR1 SGHRS, CDR2 YFSETQ.